The T cell receptor beta chain under discussion was sequenced for a study of cytomegalovirus exposure and HLA in healthy donors. Overall study results and limits: Previous analysis showed most TCR beta V segments were productive about 87% or about 30% of the time. Analysis was carried out at a later point, and it linked a missense DCLRE1C variant to TCR beta V- and J-gene trimming. Among immune exposure information, only CMV serostatus was available. TCR sequences were mostly rare, though some public TCRs occurred in many donors.

60 Vbeta and 13 Jbeta primers were used in PCR. Sequencing used immunoSEQ multiplex PCR; TCRdb keeps in-frame clones, though not all of them. The sample gives tens of thousands of clones, 70% to 85% of which show up once; about 2.9% is in the top ten. This clone occurred once. The antigen remains undetermined. Unmatched junction bases numbered 3, after V lost 4 bases and J lost 3 bases. CDR3 length equals 16 residues. CDR1 is SGHNT, CDR2 YYREEE, per germline (reference sequence). J is TRBJ2-3 and V is TRBV5-4; 15 positions agree with TRBD2. The TCR comes from a man aged 30-40 years in good health and CMV-seronegative. Input material: PBMCs. CDR3 protein: CASSHGLAGGTDTQYF. The DNA of the CDR3 is TGTGCCAGCAGCCATGGACTAGCGGGGGGGACAGATACGCAGTATTTT.